These 27 T cell receptor beta chains originate from one sample sequenced in a study of blood T cell repertoires in COVID-19. Only in-frame clones appear in the TCRdb table, and some are missing; sequencing was by immunoSEQ multiplex PCR. The data show around 120,000 clones, with over 70% seen just once and about 6.3% held by the top ten. The specimen sequenced was peripheral blood. The receptors shown here come from a man of 80 years or more with active or convalescent COVID-19.

The chain links TRBV5-8 to TRBJ1-2; the match to TRBD1 covers 7 bases. Trimming at V came to 6 bases and at J to 7 bases, leaving 12 bases not matched to a gene. There are 14 residues in the CDR3. Per germline, CDR1 SGHTS and CDR2 YDEGEE. The CDR3, as DNA: TGTGCCAGCAAGCCGGCAGGGGGGTATTTTGGCTACACCTTC. Amino acid sequence: CASKPAGGYFGYTF.

This clone was picked up a small number of times. The chain carries TRBV27 and TRBJ1-2; D is ambiguous. CDR1 is MNHEY, CDR2 SMNVEV, per germline (reference sequence). The CDR3 has 11 residues. V lost 8 bases, J lost 8 bases, and 12 bases lay in between. In DNA form, the CDR3 reads TGTGCCAGCGGCGAGGGAGGAGGCTACACCTTC. This sequence encodes CASGEGGGYTF.

This chain connects TRBV6-5 to TRBJ2-7, with D tentatively TRBD1 (6 bases). This CDR3 comprises 13 residues. Germline CDR1 is MNHEY and CDR2 is SVGAGI. V was cut by 6 bases and J by 5 bases, with 14 bases left in between. CDR3 amino acids: CASRPTGSNEQYF. CDR3 nucleotide sequence: TGTGCCAGCAGACCTACAGGGTCCAACGAGCAGTACTTC.

This CDR3 reads CASSLAGQSEKLFF. The CDR3 nucleotides are TGCGCCAGCAGCTTAGCTGGACAAAGCGAAAAACTGTTTTTT. The J gene is TRBJ1-4, the V gene TRBV5-1; a possible D gene is TRBD1 (5 bases). This CDR3 has 14 amino acids. V lost 2 bases and J 8 bases, leaving 13 bases between the germline ends. Germline CDR1 is SGHRS and CDR2 is YFSETQ.

This clone was found a few times. The chain employs TRBV7-9 and TRBJ1-1; possible D gene TRBD1, 5 bases. CDR1 and CDR2 (germline): SEHNR, FQNEAQ (reference sequence). The CDR3 covers 13 residues. V lost 6 bases to trimming and J lost 4 bases, with 12 bases between them. The CDR3, as DNA: TGTGCCAGCAGTGTTAAGGGGCCCACTGAAGCTTTCTTT. Its protein is CASSVKGPTEAFF.

The chain links TRBV6-5 to TRBJ1-2; 7 nucleotides match TRBD1. The junction had 9 bases not matched to a gene; V was cut back by 4 bases and J by 7 bases. The CDR3 consists of 14 residues. The V gene's germline CDR1 is MNHEY and CDR2 SVGAGI. The CDR3 sequence is CASSFYRTGLGYTF. The CDR3 DNA is TGTGCCAGCAGTTTCTATCGGACAGGTCTTGGCTACACCTTC.

The rearrangement joins TRBV6-5 to TRBJ2-3, with 12 nucleotides matching TRBD2. The CDR3 spans 16 residues. Germline V gene data show CDR1 as MNHEY and CDR2 as SVGAGI. V gave up 4 bases and J gave up 5 bases; unmatched junction bases: 7. The CDR3 DNA reads TGTGCCAGCAGTTCGCCTAGCGGGGGGGCCGTAGATACGCAGTATTTT. It translates to CASSSPSGGAVDTQYF.

Here the CDR3 reads CASGGQLSVYEQYF. The CDR3 coding sequence is TGTGCCAGCGGGGGACAACTAAGCGTATACGAGCAGTACTTC. The V gene is TRBV6-5, the J gene TRBJ2-7, with D tentatively TRBD1 (6 bases). V was cut by 8 bases and J by 4 bases, with 18 bases left in between. The CDR3 extends over 14 amino acids. Per the germline V gene, CDR1 is MNHEY and CDR2 is SVGAGI.

The chain recombines TRBV5-4 with TRBJ2-1, with 9 nucleotides matching TRBD2. This CDR3 comprises 15 residues. J lost 6 bases, V lost 0 bases, and 4 bases had no gene match. Germline values: CDR1 SGHNT, CDR2 YYREEE (reference sequence). CDR3 coding DNA: TGTGCCAGCAGCTTGGCTAGCGGGGTATTCAATGAGCAGTTCTTC. It yields the protein CASSLASGVFNEQFF.

The chain employs TRBV27 and TRBJ1-2; weak D call: TRBD1 (6 bases). CDR1 is MNHEY and CDR2 is SMNVEV in the germline V gene (reference sequence). Trimming cost V 5 bases and J 2 bases, with 12 bases left between them. The CDR3 length is 14 residues. The CDR3 here is CASSPTGFNYGYTF. The CDR3 coding sequence is TGTGCCAGCAGTCCGACAGGTTTCAACTATGGCTACACCTTC.

This clone has only a few counts. The chain joins TRBV7-8 to TRBJ1-5; 8 nucleotides agree with TRBD1. Germline trimming cut 3 bases from V and 5 bases from J; bases unmatched to any gene: 3. The length of the CDR3 is 14 residues. Germline CDR1 SGHVS, CDR2 FQNEAQ. CDR3 coding DNA: TGTGCCAGCAGCTTCGCAGGGGGCTATCAGCCCCAGCATTTT. This encodes CASSFAGGYQPQHF.

The chain carries TRBV7-3 and TRBJ1-4; TRBD1 agrees at 7 bases. The germline V gene encodes CDR1 SGHTA and CDR2 FQGTGA. The CDR3 covers 15 residues. J lost 8 bases, V lost 4 bases, and 10 bases had no gene match. This chain's CDR3 is CASSSGGRTGEKLFF. DNA of the CDR3: TGTGCCAGCAGCTCAGGGGGACGGACGGGCGAAAAACTGTTTTTT.

J is TRBJ2-1 and V is TRBV20-1; TRBD2 matches at 12 bases. J gave up 5 bases and V 3 bases, and 5 bases lay outside the gene matches. Germline V gene data show CDR1 as DFQATT and CDR2 as SNEGSKA (reference sequence). The CDR3 extends over 15 amino acids. The CDR3 region is CSASQPSGGDNEQFF. CDR3 coding DNA: TGCAGTGCTAGTCAGCCTAGCGGGGGGGACAATGAGCAGTTCTTC.

This clone has a handful of counts. The chain is built from TRBV5-5 and TRBJ1-6; 8 bases are shared with TRBD1. The CDR3 runs 16 residues. Germline values: CDR1 SGHKS, CDR2 YYEKEE (reference sequence). The junction had 9 bases not matched to a gene; V was cut back by 0 bases and J by 10 bases. The CDR3 DNA follows: TGTGCCAGCAGCTTGGGGGCAGGGGGCGGTGGCTCACCCCTCCACTTT. This sequence encodes CASSLGAGGGGSPLHF.

The V and J genes are TRBV7-6 and TRBJ1-6; 8 positions match TRBD1. The CDR3 loop spans 12 amino acids. J was trimmed by 7 bases and V by 9 bases; bases with no gene match: 2. CDR1 SGHVS and CDR2 FNYEAQ come from the germline V gene. The CDR3 sequence: CASRTGNSPLHF. In nucleotides, the CDR3 is TGTGCCAGTAGGACAGGGAATTCACCCCTCCACTTT.

The chain employs TRBV6-5 and TRBJ1-4; maybe TRBD1 (6 bases). V lost 5 bases and J 4 bases, leaving 11 bases between the germline ends. The germline CDR1 and CDR2 sequences are MNHEY and SVGAGI. The CDR3 totals 14 residues. The CDR3: CASSHGQSNEKLFF. The CDR3 bases are TGTGCCAGCAGTCACGGACAGAGTAATGAAAAACTGTTTTTT.

This clone was counted between two and nine times. The chain joins TRBV5-1 to TRBJ1-5, with 12 bases identical to TRBD1. J lost 4 bases, V lost 4 bases, and 12 bases had no gene match. Germline V gives CDR1 SGHRS, CDR2 YFSETQ. The CDR3 loop spans 18 amino acids. The CDR3 here is CASSALRDRGHWNQPQHF. The CDR3 DNA is TGCGCCAGCAGCGCCTTGCGGGACAGGGGGCACTGGAATCAGCCCCAGCATTTT.

Points on this clone: Other DNA sequences of this sample code for an identical CDR3. This chain connects TRBV7-2 to TRBJ2-7; 8 bases align to TRBD1. The CDR3 consists of 14 residues. Germline V gene lookup returns CDR1 SGHTA and CDR2 FQGNSA. The V and J ends lost 1 base and 2 bases, in that order; junction bases with no gene match: 1. CDR3 nucleotide sequence: TGTGCCAGCAGCTTAGTACAGGGGGCCTACGAGCAGTACTTC. Amino acids: CASSLVQGAYEQYF.

Only one count was recorded for this clone. The chain employs TRBV30 and TRBJ2-1; the D is unclear. Trimming stripped 3 bases from V and 8 bases from J, with 14 bases between. There are 13 residues in the CDR3. Per germline, CDR1 GTSNPN and CDR2 SVGIG (reference sequence). Here the CDR3 DNA reads TGTGCCTGGAGCGATGAAGAGTCCGATGAGCAGTTCTTC. It specifies CAWSDEESDEQFF. The entire variable domain, with the rest obtained from reference TRBV30 and TRBJ2-1, is as follows: SQTIHQWPATLVQPVGSPLSLECTVEGTSNPNLYWYRQAAGRGLQLLFYSVGIGQISSEVPQNLSASRPQDRQFILSSKKLLLSDSGFYLCAWSDEESDEQFFGPGTRLTVL.

The chain has TRBV6-5 and TRBJ1-4; D not resolved. This CDR3 is 13 amino acids long. V was shortened by 5 bases and J by 7 bases, with 11 bases between the two germline ends. The V gene's germline CDR1 is MNHEY and CDR2 SVGAGI. CDR3 DNA sequence: TGTGCCAGCAGTATGGTGAACGGTGAAAAACTGTTTTTT. This translates into CASSMVNGEKLFF.

V gene TRBV5-1 combines with J gene TRBJ2-2; 9 nucleotides match TRBD1. The CDR3 contains 14 residues. Germline assignment: CDR1 SGHRS and CDR2 YFSETQ. The V segment lost 4 bases and the J segment 4 bases; nucleotides outside the gene matches: 2. CDR3 amino acids: CASSMTGGTGELFF. The CDR3 bases are TGCGCCAGCAGCATGACAGGGGGCACCGGGGAGCTGTTTTTT.

The CDR3 DNA reads as TGTGCCACCACGGGGGGTTCCTACAATGAGCAGTTCTTC. Encoded protein: CATTGGSYNEQFF. The chain combines TRBV19 with TRBJ2-1, with 7 bases aligning to TRBD2. With 10 bases clipped from V and 1 base from J, the junction kept 4 bases outside the gene matches. The germline V gene encodes CDR1 LNHDA and CDR2 SQIVND (reference sequence). This CDR3 is built from 13 residues.

This clone came up a few times. The chain is built from TRBV7-9 and TRBJ2-3; weak D call: TRBD2 (6 bases). This CDR3 is 13 amino acids long. Germline V gene lookup returns CDR1 SEHNR and CDR2 FQNEAQ (reference sequence). V dropped 5 bases and J dropped 6 bases, with 12 bases sitting between them. This CDR3 is CASSQIAVDTQYF. The CDR3 DNA is TGTGCCAGCAGCCAGATAGCGGTGGATACGCAGTATTTT.

J is TRBJ1-2 and V is TRBV9; 11 bases agree with TRBD1. V dropped 4 bases and J dropped 2; count of bases not matched to a gene: 4. CDR3 length: 15 amino acids. The germline CDR1 and CDR2 sequences are SGDLS and YYNGEE. CDR3 coding DNA: TGTGCCAGCAGCACCGGGACAGGGGGGAACTATGGCTACACCTTC. The encoded protein is CASSTGTGGNYGYTF.

J is TRBJ1-1 and V is TRBV2; 8 nucleotides agree with TRBD1. Trimming took 6 bases from V and 1 from J; bases not matched to a gene: 7. Germline lookup yields CDR1 SNHLY and CDR2 FYNNEI. CDR3 length: 15 residues. DNA of the CDR3: TGTGCCAGCAGAACGACAGGGGCCGGGAACACTGAAGCTTTCTTT. Protein product: CASRTTGAGNTEAFF.

The chain has TRBV5-1 and TRBJ2-5, with D maybe TRBD2 (6 bases). The germline CDR1 and CDR2 sequences are SGHRS and YFSETQ. This CDR3 contains 15 residues. Trimming left V 1 base short and J 3 bases short, with 13 bases between. This chain's CDR3 is CASSLKGTLEETQYF. The CDR3 DNA reads TGCGCCAGCAGCTTGAAAGGGACTTTAGAAGAGACCCAGTACTTC.

The chain couples TRBV18 to TRBJ1-3; D gene ambiguous. The CDR3 totals 21 residues. V was pared by 1 base and J by 0 bases, with 25 bases between. CDR1 is KGHSH, CDR2 LQKENI, per germline. This CDR3 reads CASSPQRTFTGSPLSGNTIYF. For the CDR3, the DNA is TGTGCCAGCTCACCACAGAGAACTTTTACGGGGAGCCCCCTCTCTGGAAACACCATATATTTT. The whole variable domain, filled in from reference TRBV18 and TRBJ1-3, reads NAGVMQNPRHLVRRRGQEARLRCSPMKGHSHVYWYRQLPEEGLKFMVYLQKENIIDESGMPKERFSAEFPKEGPSILRIQQVVRGDSAAYFCASSPQRTFTGSPLSGNTIYFGEGSWLTVV.